These T cell receptor beta chains were read from a single sample in a study of spatial heterogeneity in lung cancer. TCRdb ran MiXCR on the 5' RACE reads and lists one entry per CDR3 protein. This table has 7,000 to 8,000 distinct CDR3 sequences, 7% appearing once. The input for sequencing was PBMCs, taken at surgery. All receptors derive from a male donor with early-stage non-small cell lung cancer. Both conserved end residues are part of each CDR3. The order of the fields is D gene, V gene, J gene, clone size, CDR3 length, CDR3 DNA, CDR3 protein. D genes are given only for firm matches. The size field is filled for only some rows; it gives once, few, many or a size class.

d_call: -; v_call: TRBV19; j_call: TRBJ2-4; clone_size: many; cdr3_length: 19; cdr3_nt: TGTGCCAGTAGTATAGGGACCGGACAGCTCCTCTTAGCCAAAAACATTCAGTACTTC; cdr3_aa: CASSIGTGQLLLAKNIQYF
d_call: TRBD1; v_call: TRBV15; j_call: TRBJ1-1; clone_size: many; cdr3_length: 18; cdr3_nt: TGTGCCACCAGCAGAGATCCTGGTCCGACAGGGAAGGACACTGAAGCTTTCTTT; cdr3_aa: CATSRDPGPTGKDTEAFF
d_call: TRBD2; v_call: TRBV28; j_call: TRBJ2-3; clone_size: -; cdr3_length: 15; cdr3_nt: TGTGCCAGCAGAGATATAGCGGGGGGCACAGATACGCAGTATTTT; cdr3_aa: CASRDIAGGTDTQYF
d_call: TRBD2; v_call: TRBV18; j_call: TRBJ2-1; clone_size: many; cdr3_length: 18; cdr3_nt: TGTGCCAGCTCACCACCGTTAGGGGCGGGAGCCATTCACAATGAGCAGTTCTTC; cdr3_aa: CASSPPLGAGAIHNEQFF
d_call: -; v_call: TRBV7-9; j_call: TRBJ2-1; clone_size: many; cdr3_length: 14; cdr3_nt: TGTGCCAGCAGCTTAGCCGGTCAGGTCTATGAGCAGTTCTTC; cdr3_aa: CASSLAGQVYEQFF
d_call: TRBD1; v_call: TRBV28; j_call: TRBJ2-7; clone_size: many; cdr3_length: 15; cdr3_nt: TGTGCCAGCAGCCAAGGGACAGGGGACTCCTACGAGCAGTACTTC; cdr3_aa: CASSQGTGDSYEQYF
d_call: -; v_call: TRBV20-1; j_call: TRBJ1-3; clone_size: many; cdr3_length: 16; cdr3_nt: TGCAGTGCTAGAGATCCCCTACAGGGAACTGGAAACACCATATATTTT; cdr3_aa: CSARDPLQGTGNTIYF
d_call: -; v_call: TRBV20-1; j_call: TRBJ1-2; clone_size: many; cdr3_length: 13; cdr3_nt: TGCAGTGCTGATTACAGAGCCAACTATGGCTACACCTTC; cdr3_aa: CSADYRANYGYTF
d_call: -; v_call: TRBV5-1; j_call: TRBJ2-1; clone_size: few; cdr3_length: 17; cdr3_nt: TGCGCCAGCAGCTTGTCAGGCCGGAGGGGCTCCTACAATGAGCAGTTCTTC; cdr3_aa: CASSLSGRRGSYNEQFF
d_call: -; v_call: TRBV28; j_call: TRBJ2-1; clone_size: many; cdr3_length: 17; cdr3_nt: TGTGCCAGCAGCGTGGGGGATAGCGAAGGGTCCTACAATGAGCAGTTCTTC; cdr3_aa: CASSVGDSEGSYNEQFF
d_call: TRBD1; v_call: TRBV24-1; j_call: TRBJ2-1; clone_size: many; cdr3_length: 14; cdr3_nt: TGTGCCACCAGTGATACAGGGGGCGGGAATGAGCAGTTCTTC; cdr3_aa: CATSDTGGGNEQFF
d_call: -; v_call: TRBV7-2; j_call: TRBJ1-6; clone_size: many; cdr3_length: 15; cdr3_nt: TGTGCCAGCAGCCTCCAGAGCTCCTATAATTCACCCCTCCACTTT; cdr3_aa: CASSLQSSYNSPLHF
d_call: TRBD2; v_call: TRBV28; j_call: TRBJ2-3; clone_size: many; cdr3_length: 13; cdr3_nt: TGTGCCACCGGTAGCGGGGGAAGGGGTACGCAGTATTTT; cdr3_aa: CATGSGGRGTQYF
d_call: TRBD1; v_call: TRBV10-3; j_call: TRBJ2-2; clone_size: many; cdr3_length: 13; cdr3_nt: TGTGCCATCACGGGACAGGGGGCCGGGGAGCTGTTTTTT; cdr3_aa: CAITGQGAGELFF
d_call: -; v_call: TRBV24-1; j_call: TRBJ1-4; clone_size: many; cdr3_length: 15; cdr3_nt: TGTGCCACCAGTGATTTGTGGGGGTTTTGTGAAAAACTGTTTTTT; cdr3_aa: CATSDLWGFCEKLFF
d_call: TRBD1; v_call: TRBV28; j_call: TRBJ1-1; clone_size: many; cdr3_length: 15; cdr3_nt: TGTGCCAGCACCTTCAGGGGGGTCTCGAACACTGAAGCTTTCTTT; cdr3_aa: CASTFRGVSNTEAFF
d_call: -; v_call: TRBV5-4; j_call: TRBJ2-7; clone_size: many; cdr3_length: 16; cdr3_nt: TGTGCCAGCAGCTTGGTAGGCAGGCACTACCACTACGAGCAGTACTTC; cdr3_aa: CASSLVGRHYHYEQYF
d_call: TRBD1; v_call: TRBV24-1; j_call: TRBJ1-5; clone_size: many; cdr3_length: 14; cdr3_nt: TGTGCCACCAGTGATCCGACAGGGAATCAGCCCCAGCATTTT; cdr3_aa: CATSDPTGNQPQHF
d_call: -; v_call: TRBV12-3/TRBV12-4; j_call: TRBJ2-2; clone_size: many; cdr3_length: 18; cdr3_nt: TGTGCCAGCGCCTTCCCATCTAGCCAAGTGTCTTTCTCCGGGGAGCTGTTTTTT; cdr3_aa: CASAFPSSQVSFSGELFF
d_call: -; v_call: TRBV7-2; j_call: TRBJ1-1; clone_size: few; cdr3_length: 11; cdr3_nt: TGTGCCAGCAGCCTCGGGTTTGAAGCTTTCTTT; cdr3_aa: CASSLGFEAFF
d_call: -; v_call: TRBV19; j_call: TRBJ2-5; clone_size: few; cdr3_length: 14; cdr3_nt: TGTGCCAGTAGTCCAACCAGGGCCCAAGAGACCCAGTACTTC; cdr3_aa: CASSPTRAQETQYF
d_call: TRBD2; v_call: TRBV3-1; j_call: TRBJ2-7; clone_size: medium-sized; cdr3_length: 15; cdr3_nt: TGTGCCAGCAGGGTTTCAGCGGGAGCCGCCTACGAGCAGTACTTC; cdr3_aa: CASRVSAGAAYEQYF
d_call: -; v_call: TRBV11-3; j_call: TRBJ2-2; clone_size: many; cdr3_length: 12; cdr3_nt: TGTGCCAGCAGCCGTAACACCGGGGAGCTGTTTTTT; cdr3_aa: CASSRNTGELFF
d_call: -; v_call: TRBV5-1; j_call: TRBJ1-1; clone_size: many; cdr3_length: 13; cdr3_nt: TGCGCCAGCAGGCAGACCATGAACACTGAAGCTTTCTTT; cdr3_aa: CASRQTMNTEAFF
d_call: -; v_call: TRBV19; j_call: TRBJ1-6; clone_size: few; cdr3_length: 16; cdr3_nt: TGTGCCAGTAGTACCTTAGGGACGGCGATCAATTCACCCCTCCACTTT; cdr3_aa: CASSTLGTAINSPLHF
d_call: -; v_call: TRBV7-8; j_call: TRBJ2-5; clone_size: many; cdr3_length: 11; cdr3_nt: TGTGCCAGCAGCAAAGGGGAGACCCAGTACTTC; cdr3_aa: CASSKGETQYF
d_call: TRBD1; v_call: TRBV6-5; j_call: TRBJ2-7; clone_size: -; cdr3_length: 15; cdr3_nt: TGTGCCAGCAGTTCCTTGGGACAGGGGGTCTACGAGCAGTACTTC; cdr3_aa: CASSSLGQGVYEQYF
d_call: -; v_call: TRBV2; j_call: TRBJ2-3; clone_size: medium-sized; cdr3_length: 16; cdr3_nt: TGTGCCAGCAGGGCGGGGTTAGCGGCCGGTCTGAATACGCAGTATTTT; cdr3_aa: CASRAGLAAGLNTQYF
d_call: -; v_call: TRBV7-2; j_call: TRBJ1-1; clone_size: many; cdr3_length: 13; cdr3_nt: TGTGCCAGCAGCCAACAGGGAAACACTGAAGCTTTCTTT; cdr3_aa: CASSQQGNTEAFF
d_call: TRBD1; v_call: TRBV10-3; j_call: TRBJ1-6; clone_size: many; cdr3_length: 16; cdr3_nt: TGTGCCATCAGTGACAGGGGGTCTTTAAGAAATTCACCCCTCCACTTT; cdr3_aa: CAISDRGSLRNSPLHF
d_call: -; v_call: TRBV6-5; j_call: TRBJ1-1; clone_size: -; cdr3_length: 15; cdr3_nt: TGTGCCAGCAGTCGACCGACAGCGCTGAACACTGAAGCTTTCTTT; cdr3_aa: CASSRPTALNTEAFF
d_call: -; v_call: TRBV29-1; j_call: TRBJ1-2; clone_size: many; cdr3_length: 13; cdr3_nt: TGCAGCGTTGAAGATGGAGGGGTGGAGGGCTACACCTTC; cdr3_aa: CSVEDGGVEGYTF
d_call: TRBD2; v_call: TRBV19; j_call: TRBJ2-1; clone_size: many; cdr3_length: 19; cdr3_nt: TGTGCCAGTAGTATAGAGGCTAGCGGGGGCCCTAGCTCCTACAATGAGCAGTTCTTC; cdr3_aa: CASSIEASGGPSSYNEQFF
d_call: -; v_call: TRBV20-1; j_call: TRBJ1-1; clone_size: -; cdr3_length: 12; cdr3_nt: TGCAGTGCCGCGAGCCCGAACAGGGCAGCTTTCTTT; cdr3_aa: CSAASPNRAAFF
d_call: -; v_call: TRBV7-9; j_call: TRBJ2-2; clone_size: many; cdr3_length: 13; cdr3_nt: TGTGCCAGCACTCCCGAGACCAACGGGGAGCTGTTTTTT; cdr3_aa: CASTPETNGELFF
d_call: TRBD2; v_call: TRBV9; j_call: TRBJ2-4; clone_size: many; cdr3_length: 16; cdr3_nt: TGTGCCAGCAGCCCCCTAAGGACTAGCGGGAGTGACATTCGGTACTTC; cdr3_aa: CASSPLRTSGSDIRYF
d_call: TRBD2; v_call: TRBV28; j_call: TRBJ2-5; clone_size: many; cdr3_length: 11; cdr3_nt: TGCGCTATAGGGAGGGGAGAGACCCAGTACTTC; cdr3_aa: CAIGRGETQYF
d_call: TRBD1; v_call: TRBV7-2; j_call: TRBJ2-2; clone_size: many; cdr3_length: 15; cdr3_nt: TGTGCCAGCAGCCGGGACAGGGCCTCCACCGGGGAGCTGTTTTTT; cdr3_aa: CASSRDRASTGELFF
d_call: TRBD1; v_call: TRBV19; j_call: TRBJ2-2; clone_size: many; cdr3_length: 15; cdr3_nt: TGTGCCAGTAGCCTCGGGACAGGAAACACCGGGGAGCTGTTTTTT; cdr3_aa: CASSLGTGNTGELFF
d_call: TRBD1; v_call: TRBV7-8; j_call: TRBJ2-7; clone_size: many; cdr3_length: 14; cdr3_nt: TGTGCCAGCAGCCTGACCCATCAGGGGGCAACGCAGTACTTC; cdr3_aa: CASSLTHQGATQYF
d_call: -; v_call: TRBV2; j_call: TRBJ2-3; clone_size: -; cdr3_length: 16; cdr3_nt: TGTGCCAGCAAACCGGAGGGTAGGAAAGGGGCAGATACGCAGTATTTT; cdr3_aa: CASKPEGRKGADTQYF
d_call: -; v_call: TRBV5-6; j_call: TRBJ2-2; clone_size: many; cdr3_length: 13; cdr3_nt: TGTGCCAGCAGCTTTTGGGGCACCGGGGAGCTGTTTTTT; cdr3_aa: CASSFWGTGELFF
d_call: TRBD1; v_call: TRBV5-1; j_call: TRBJ1-4; clone_size: many; cdr3_length: 15; cdr3_nt: TGCGCCAGCAGCGGCAGGGGGCAAGGTGAAGAAAAACTGTTTTTT; cdr3_aa: CASSGRGQGEEKLFF
d_call: -; v_call: TRBV20-1; j_call: TRBJ2-3; clone_size: many; cdr3_length: 12; cdr3_nt: TGCAGTGCCCCAGCGGCCACAGATACGCAGTATTTT; cdr3_aa: CSAPAATDTQYF
d_call: TRBD1; v_call: TRBV20-1; j_call: TRBJ2-1; clone_size: many; cdr3_length: 15; cdr3_nt: TGCAGTGCTCCCCGGCCCGGGACAGGGAGGAATGAGCAGTTCTTC; cdr3_aa: CSAPRPGTGRNEQFF
d_call: -; v_call: TRBV5-1; j_call: TRBJ2-3; clone_size: many; cdr3_length: 17; cdr3_nt: TGCGCCAGCAGCTTGGCCATGGCGGGATGGCTCACAGATACGCAGTATTTT; cdr3_aa: CASSLAMAGWLTDTQYF
d_call: -; v_call: TRBV28; j_call: TRBJ2-3; clone_size: few; cdr3_length: 13; cdr3_nt: TGTGCCAGCACCGGGGATAGCACAGATACGCAGTATTTT; cdr3_aa: CASTGDSTDTQYF
d_call: TRBD2; v_call: TRBV10-1; j_call: TRBJ2-3; clone_size: many; cdr3_length: 16; cdr3_nt: TGCGCCAGCAGTGAGTCGAAGGCGGGGGGGGCAGATACGCAGTATTTT; cdr3_aa: CASSESKAGGADTQYF
d_call: TRBD1; v_call: TRBV19; j_call: TRBJ1-4; clone_size: many; cdr3_length: 13; cdr3_nt: TGTGCCACCACCGGACAGGGTTATGAAAAACTGTTTTTT; cdr3_aa: CATTGQGYEKLFF
d_call: TRBD1; v_call: TRBV7-2; j_call: TRBJ2-2; clone_size: many; cdr3_length: 19; cdr3_nt: TGTGCCAGCAGCCCCCGTAGACAGGGGTTCGTCGGTTTCACCGGGGAGCTGTTTTTT; cdr3_aa: CASSPRRQGFVGFTGELFF
d_call: TRBD1; v_call: TRBV20-1; j_call: TRBJ2-5; clone_size: -; cdr3_length: 14; cdr3_nt: TGCAGTGCTAGTTCGGGACAGGCCCAAGAGACCCAGTACTTC; cdr3_aa: CSASSGQAQETQYF
d_call: -; v_call: TRBV7-7; j_call: TRBJ2-2; clone_size: many; cdr3_length: 20; cdr3_nt: TGTGCTAGCAGCTTAGCATTTAGGGACAACAACAGTCCGAACACCGGGGAGCTGTTTTTT; cdr3_aa: CASSLAFRDNNSPNTGELFF
d_call: -; v_call: TRBV6-5; j_call: TRBJ2-1; clone_size: many; cdr3_length: 12; cdr3_nt: TGTGCCAGCAGTTACACCGCGAGGGAGCAGTTCTTC; cdr3_aa: CASSYTAREQFF
d_call: -; v_call: TRBV10-3; j_call: TRBJ1-3; clone_size: many; cdr3_length: 14; cdr3_nt: TGTGCCATCCGCTCCTCTTCCTCTGGAAACACCATATATTTT; cdr3_aa: CAIRSSSSGNTIYF